These T cell receptor beta chains were read from a single sample in a study of blood T cell repertoires in COVID-19. TCRdb's copy holds only in-frame clones and misses some; the assay was immunoSEQ multiplex PCR. The sample includes around 160,000 clones, 85% of them seen just once. Sequencing used peripheral blood. These receptors originate from a woman aged 35 to 49 with active or convalescent COVID-19. CDR3s include the opening cysteine and the closing phenylalanine or tryptophan.

cdr3_aa	v_call	j_call
CASRRSGLSYEQYF	TRBV2	TRBJ2-7
CASRAGGFGTEAFF	TRBV28	TRBJ1-1
CASSFFQGSSNEKLFF	TRBV11-2	TRBJ1-4
CASSLTGAASYEQYF	TRBV2	TRBJ2-7
CASSVDMGNQPQHF	TRBV5-5	TRBJ1-5
CASSLSGGNYGYTF	TRBV7-9	TRBJ1-2
CASSDRTGGGPYNEQFF	TRBV25-1	TRBJ2-1
CASSYGTLNTEAFF	TRBV6-5	TRBJ1-1
CASSLGGTGSSPLHF	TRBV7-9	TRBJ1-6
CASSLLGTGSSNEQFF	TRBV5-6	TRBJ2-1
CASSLPGQGLDTQYF	TRBV27	TRBJ2-3
CASTPLGLAGEQDTQYF	TRBV2	TRBJ2-3
CASSLATSGGANADTQYF	TRBV5-1	TRBJ2-3
CASSKIWGDRVEITYEQYF	TRBV21-1	TRBJ2-7
CASSLYGQGQETQYF	TRBV11-2	TRBJ2-5
CASLGDNGQGTYGYTF	TRBV28	TRBJ1-2
CASSTRTGGYTF	TRBV11-2	TRBJ1-2
CSVRTRTGQGYTF	TRBV29-1	TRBJ1-2
CASSLGQYTEAFF	TRBV6-5	TRBJ1-1
CATSTGEWYGYTF	TRBV24-1	TRBJ1-2
CASSGGAWYNEQFF	TRBV2	TRBJ2-1
CASSPQGDRGRGNTIYF	TRBV19	TRBJ1-3
CASSRSVYRVGFETQYF	TRBV19	TRBJ2-5
CASSQDLGQGSYNEQFF	TRBV3-1/TRBV3-2	TRBJ2-1
CASHRRGGPPKETQYF	TRBV3-1/TRBV3-2	TRBJ2-5
CASSLTSGGSSTDTQYF	TRBV5-1	TRBJ2-3
CASSFAGGRTDTQYF	TRBV7-2	TRBJ2-3